One sample yielded the 8 T cell receptor beta chains listed below, sequenced in a study of blood T cells in healthy people across ages. PCR was performed a second time for about 6 to 11 cycles using a sample-barcoded 5' primer and a J-beta primer mix. Using its own MiXCR run on the 5' RACE reads, TCRdb lists one record per CDR3 protein. The sample yields roughly 410,000 distinct CDR3 sequences, about 52% seen once. Material: blood. The receptors were gathered from a man in his fifties or sixties in good health.

DNA of the CDR3: TGCGCCAGCAGCGTCTATGGGCAGATGAACACCGGGGAGCTGTTTTTT. Protein product: CASSVYGQMNTGELFF. The genes are TRBV5-1 and TRBJ2-2; the D is unclear. This CDR3 has 16 amino acids. V was pared by 4 bases and J by 1 base, with 14 bases between. Germline V CDR1 and CDR2: SGHRS, YFSETQ.

A few counts support this clonotype. This chain uses TRBV5-6 with TRBJ2-3; D may be TRBD2 (5 bases). This CDR3 is 14 amino acids long. The ends were cut back, 4 bases at V and 6 bases at J, with 15 bases in the middle. Germline V gene lookup returns CDR1 SGHDT and CDR2 YYEEEE. The CDR3 loop is CASSGPGRTDTQYF. In DNA form, the CDR3 reads TGTGCCAGCAGCGGACCGGGGAGAACGGATACGCAGTATTTT.

V and J are TRBV6-5 and TRBJ2-1, with 7 positions matching TRBD1. The CDR3 contains 14 residues. Germline CDR1 and CDR2: MNHEY and SVGAGI. V lost 4 bases and J lost 6; bases outside the gene matches: 6. The CDR3 nucleotides are TGTGCCAGCAGTTTCCTGACAGGGATCAATGAGCAGTTCTTC. Encoded protein: CASSFLTGINEQFF.

The chain's CDR3 is CSARPGQGADTQYF. CDR3 nucleotides: TGCAGCGCGCGACCGGGACAGGGCGCAGATACGCAGTATTTT. The rearrangement links TRBV29-1 to TRBJ2-3; 9 bases line up with TRBD1. V trimming: 7 bases; J trimming: 4 bases; junction bases outside the gene matches: 9. Germline V gene data show CDR1 as SQVTM and CDR2 as ANQGSEA. This CDR3 comprises 14 residues.

In its sample, this clonotype was seen a few times. V and J are TRBV29-1 and TRBJ2-4, with 11 bases aligning to TRBD1. With 7 bases clipped from V and 9 bases from J, the junction kept 8 bases outside the gene matches. CDR1 and CDR2 from the germline V gene are SQVTM and ANQGSEA. CDR3 size: 13 residues. The CDR3 sequence is CSALGQGVGIQYF. The CDR3 nucleotides are TGCAGCGCTCTGGGACAGGGGGTCGGCATTCAGTACTTC. Together with reference TRBV29-1 and TRBJ2-4, the CDR3 gives the full variable domain: SAVISQKPSRDICQRGTSLTIQCQVDSQVTMMFWYRQQPGQSLTLIATANQGSEATYESGFVIDKFPISRPNLTFSTLTVSNMSPEDSSIYLCSALGQGVGIQYFGAGTRLSVL.

CDR3 sequence (DNA): TGTGCCAGCAGACGATACAATGAGCAGTTCTTC. This sequence encodes CASRRYNEQFF. V is TRBV6-2 or TRBV6-3 and J is TRBJ2-1; D not certain. The CDR3 has 11 amino acids. V lost 6 bases and J lost 4, with 4 bases in between. Looked up from germline, CDR1 is MNHEY and CDR2 is SVGEGT.

This clonotype has a handful of counts. V and J are TRBV6-2 or TRBV6-3 and TRBJ2-7; TRBD2 agrees at 11 bases. This CDR3 is 17 amino acids long. Losses at the gene ends were 2 bases for V and 1 base for J; bases not matched to a gene: 7. Germline CDR1 is MNHEY and CDR2 is SVGEGT. Written as DNA, the CDR3 is TGTGCCAGCAGTTACAGGTGGGGACTAGCGGTTTCCTACGAGCAGTACTTC. It is translated as CASSYRWGLAVSYEQYF.

This chain connects TRBV7-9 to TRBJ1-6; no clear D. Germline lookup yields CDR1 SEHNR and CDR2 FQNEAQ (reference sequence). V was shortened by 5 bases and J by 8 bases, with 16 bases between the two germline ends. This CDR3 has 15 residues. The CDR3 nucleotides are TGTGCCAGCAGCCCGCCTGGTGGAGGCGATTCACCCCTCCACTTT. Amino acid sequence: CASSPPGGGDSPLHF.